This T cell receptor beta chain came from a study of regulatory T cells in long-lasting Graves disease. TCR beta libraries were built with iRepertoire HTBI primers and Arm-PCR of CDR3 regions. Study processing details: The samples included approximately 60 TRBV and around 15 TRBJ segments. From the multiplex PCR reads, TCRdb called clonotypes with MiXCR, one entry per CDR3 protein. These V and J calls derive from TCRdb rather than the authors' analysis. This sample has approximately 540,000 distinct CDR3 sequences; around 12% occur once, and the top ten carry roughly 8.9%. Time point: newly diagnosed GD, antithyroid drugs for less than 3 months. Preparation of the TCR library used RNA extracted from PBMCs. The CDR3 sequence is 13 residues long. The germline V gene has CDR1 DFQATT and CDR2 SNEGSKA (reference sequence). The V end was cut by 7 bases, the J end by 3 bases, with 13 bases between. A further study also used this sample, focusing on T cells in Graves' hyperthyroidism and ophthalmopathy.

J is TRBJ1-5 and V is TRBV20-1; D gene unclear. Here the sequenced sample was peripheral blood mononuclear cells (PBMCs), taken at new diagnosis, from a patient treated with antithyroid drugs. The receptor was isolated from a woman aged 25 to 39 with Graves disease. The DNA for the CDR3 is TGCAGTGTATTACTGCGTAACAATCAGCCCCAGCATTTT. This encodes CSVLLRNNQPQHF.